This T cell receptor beta chain was retrieved from a study of T cell responses to AZD1222 COVID-19 vaccine. The germline V gene encodes CDR1 SGHTA and CDR2 FQGTGA. The trim removed 0 bases at V and 11 bases at J, leaving 5 bases unmatched. This CDR3 contains 13 residues. Study-wide results and limits: Repertoires were sampled only after the peak T cell response. With two AZD1222 doses given, Spike-specific TCR breadth and depth both rose.

Details on this clone: What it binds is not known.

Libraries were prepared by immunoSEQ multiplex PCR; TCRdb keeps only in-frame clonotypes and omits some of them. This table holds more than 110,000 clones, about 90% found once. The rearrangement joins TRBV7-3 to TRBJ1-1; TRBD1 matches 8 bases. The clonotype was recovered from an adult in good health. The sample was peripheral blood, taken on day 0 of AZD1222 vaccination. CDR3 sequence: CASSLTGQGRAFF. The DNA of the CDR3 is TGTGCCAGCAGCTTAACCGGACAGGGTAGGGCTTTCTTT.